The rows below give T cell receptor beta chains drawn from one sample of a study of graft-versus-host responses after intestinal transplantation. Antigens for these TCRs are unknown. Clones were read by immunoSEQ multiplex PCR, and TCRdb kept only the in-frame ones, dropping some. The table shows about 110,000 clones, with approximately 94% occurring only once. The sequenced sample was unstimulated CD4+ T cells sorted from spleen or lymph node cells, obtained before transplant. These receptors were taken from a human donor who was the organ donor for an intestinal transplant. CDR3s leave out the opening cysteine and the closing phenylalanine or tryptophan. Each record gives: D gene, J gene, V gene, CDR3 protein. A D gene is named only where the DNA matches it firmly.

>-|TRBJ1-2|TRBV20-1
SARDIVGYT
>-|TRBJ1-4|TRBV19
ASSRTATNEKLF
>TRBD1|TRBJ2-2|TRBV19
ASTQTGDTGELF
>TRBD1|TRBJ1-3|TRBV5-1
ASSFTGGSGNTIY
>-|TRBJ2-7|TRBV18
ASSGNLNRAYEQY
>-|TRBJ2-7|TRBV28
ASSLAALRFEQY
>-|TRBJ1-1|TRBV2
ASRAAERTDAREAF
>TRBD2|TRBJ2-7|TRBV27
ASSLSGDSRTYEQY
>-|TRBJ1-1|TRBV29-1
SVEGQPRNTEAF
>-|TRBJ2-6|TRBV9
ASSQTGEGGTGANVLT
>-|TRBJ2-1|TRBV9
ASSLTNYNEQF
>TRBD2|TRBJ2-1|TRBV7-2
ASSFGLAGYNEQF
>-|TRBJ1-1|TRBV29-1
SVVGQTNTEAF
>-|TRBJ2-3|TRBV10-3
AISDGTSTDTQY
>-|TRBJ1-2|TRBV6-6
ASSVQGTHYGYT
>TRBD2|TRBJ2-1|TRBV5-1
ASSLELAGGFNEQF
>-|TRBJ1-1|TRBV6-6
ASSYDRGATEAF
>-|TRBJ1-1|TRBV6-6
ASSYRNTEAF
>TRBD2|TRBJ2-5|TRBV19
ASSSSGGPRGTQY
>-|TRBJ2-7|TRBV6-1
ASSESTVPYEQY
>TRBD2|TRBJ2-5|TRBV28
ASSLRASGLSETQY